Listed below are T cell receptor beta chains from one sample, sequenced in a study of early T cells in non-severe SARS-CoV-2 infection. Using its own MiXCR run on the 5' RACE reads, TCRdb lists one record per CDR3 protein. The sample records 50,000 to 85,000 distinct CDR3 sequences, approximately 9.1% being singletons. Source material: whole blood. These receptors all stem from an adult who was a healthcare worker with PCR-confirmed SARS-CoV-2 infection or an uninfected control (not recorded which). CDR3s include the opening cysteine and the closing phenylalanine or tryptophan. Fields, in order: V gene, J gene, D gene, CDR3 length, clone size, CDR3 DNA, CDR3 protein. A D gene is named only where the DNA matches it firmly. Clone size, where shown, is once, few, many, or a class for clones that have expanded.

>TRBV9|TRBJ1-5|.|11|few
TGTGCCAGCAGCGTAGACCAGCCCCAGCATTTT
CASSVDQPQHF
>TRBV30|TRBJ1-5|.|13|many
TGTGCCTGGACGTGGGGGAGGGATCAGCCCCAGCATTTT
CAWTWGRDQPQHF
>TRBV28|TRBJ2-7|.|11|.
TGTGCCAGCAGTTCCTTCTACGTGCAGTACTTC
CASSSFYVQYF
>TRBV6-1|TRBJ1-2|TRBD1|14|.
TGTGCCAGCCTCGCGACAGGGACTAGGCATGGCTACACCTTC
CASLATGTRHGYTF
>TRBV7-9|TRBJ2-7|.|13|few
TGTGCCAGCAGCTTATCCTTTTTCTACGAGCAGTACTTC
CASSLSFFYEQYF
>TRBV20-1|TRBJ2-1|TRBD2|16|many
TGCAGTGCTAGGACTAGCGGGAGAGGGTCCTACAATGAGCAGTTCTTC
CSARTSGRGSYNEQFF
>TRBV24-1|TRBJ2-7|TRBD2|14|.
TGTGCCACCAGTGATTTCGGGACTAGCAGCGAGCAGTACTTC
CATSDFGTSSEQYF
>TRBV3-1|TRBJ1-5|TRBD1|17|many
TGTGCCAGCAGCTCAACGACAGGGATCAATAGCAATCAGCCCCAGCATTTT
CASSSTTGINSNQPQHF
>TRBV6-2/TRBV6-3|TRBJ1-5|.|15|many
TGTGCCAGCAGTTACTCGAGGGCAGCAAATCAGCCCCAGCATTTT
CASSYSRAANQPQHF
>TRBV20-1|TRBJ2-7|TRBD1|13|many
TGCAGTGCTGGACAGGGGGTCTCCTACGAGCAGTACTTC
CSAGQGVSYEQYF
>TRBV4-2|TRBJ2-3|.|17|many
TGTGCCAGCAGCCAAGCCCCGGGAGCCGGAGGCACAGATACGCAGTATTTT
CASSQAPGAGGTDTQYF
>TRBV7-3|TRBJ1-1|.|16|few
TGTGCCAGCAGCTCCCCCTCGGGACCGCGGATGGCTGAAGCTTTCTTT
CASSSPSGPRMAEAFF
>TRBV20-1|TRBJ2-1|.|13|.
TGCAGTGCTAGGCCTCCGGGTTTGGATGAGCAGTTCTTC
CSARPPGLDEQFF
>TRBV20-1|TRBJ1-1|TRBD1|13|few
TGCAGTGCTCAGGACAGGGAGAACACTGAAGCTTTCTTT
CSAQDRENTEAFF
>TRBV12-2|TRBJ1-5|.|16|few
TGTGCAAGTCGCTTAGTGACAGGGGCGGGCAATCAGCCCCAGCATTTT
CASRLVTGAGNQPQHF
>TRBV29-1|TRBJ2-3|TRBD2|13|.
TGCAGCGTTCGATTAGCGGGAGGGGCTACGCAGTATTTT
CSVRLAGGATQYF
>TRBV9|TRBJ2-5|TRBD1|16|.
TGTGCCAGCAGCACATTAACAGGGGACATCGGGGAGACCCAGTACTTC
CASSTLTGDIGETQYF
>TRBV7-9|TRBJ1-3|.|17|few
TGTGCCAGCAGCCCCCCTTGGTGGCAGGGGCGAGGAAACACCATATATTTT
CASSPPWWQGRGNTIYF
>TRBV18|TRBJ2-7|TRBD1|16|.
TGTGCCAGCTCACCCATACTGAACAGGGGATTCGGCGAGCAGTACTTC
CASSPILNRGFGEQYF
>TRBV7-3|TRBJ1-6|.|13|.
TGTGCCAGCAGCTTACAAGGCCAATCACCCCTCCACTTT
CASSLQGQSPLHF